This entry features one T cell receptor (beta chain) sequence. Original processing methods: Cell counts per sample came from amplifying reference gene primers. Only in-frame clones appear in the TCRdb table, and some are missing; sequencing was by immunoSEQ multiplex PCR. D and trimming come from the DNA, and the V and J calls and clone size come from that table. This table has about 150,000 clones, roughly nine tenths appearing once. This sample was included in a study of blood T cell repertoires in COVID-19. The wider study: Specimens from acute and convalescent COVID-19 originated in the United States, Italy and Spain. Sources were T cells, B-cell-depleted T cells, or PBMCs; the material itself was cDNA or gDNA.

Germline trimming cut 5 bases from V and 5 bases from J; bases unmatched to any gene: 6. Germline values: CDR1 SGHAT, CDR2 FQNNGV. The CDR3 is 14 residues long. The clonotype comes from a woman aged 70-85 years with acute or convalescent COVID-19. The specimen sequenced was peripheral blood. The chain joins TRBV11-2 to TRBJ2-4; 7 positions agree with TRBD1. The CDR3 loop reads CASSPRDRQNIQYF. The CDR3 bases are TGTGCCAGCAGCCCCCGGGACAGACAAAACATTCAGTACTTC.